This T cell receptor beta chain was captured in a study of blood T cell repertoires in COVID-19. Study information: Samples came from the United States, Italy and Spain, spanning acute and convalescent COVID-19. T cells, B-cell-depleted T cells, or PBMCs supplied cDNA or gDNA.

The assay was immunoSEQ multiplex PCR, and TCRdb's table has in-frame clones only and misses some. Of around 170,000 clones in the sample, 86% were seen once. Trimming cost V 4 bases and J 4 bases; bases outside gene matches: 2. The CDR3 runs to 12 residues. From germline, CDR1 is SQVTM and CDR2 ANQGSEA. Material: peripheral blood. This chain uses TRBV29-1 with TRBJ2-3; 7 bases map to TRBD1. This TCR was sampled from a man aged 45-60 years with active or convalescent COVID-19. Here the CDR3 reads CSVGTGADTQYF. The CDR3 region has the DNA TGCAGCGTTGGAACAGGGGCAGATACGCAGTATTTT.